The clone carrying this T cell receptor (beta chain) was recorded at least ten times. Study processing details: Using reference gene primer amplification, nucleated cell counts were estimated. Using immunoSEQ multiplex PCR, the repertoire was profiled, and TCRdb retains in-frame clones only, with some absent. The DNA gave D and trimming, while V, J and clone size come from that table. The sample lists around 72,000 clones; 80% to 90% were seen once. These data come from a study of blood T cell repertoires in COVID-19. About the study: Samples of COVID-19 (acute and convalescent) were obtained from the United States, Italy and Spain. PBMCs, B-cell-depleted T cells, or T cells were the source of the cDNA or gDNA that made up the material.

CDR3 length: 14 residues. The trim removed 11 bases at V and 4 bases at J, leaving 6 bases unmatched. CDR1 and CDR2 (germline): MGHDK, SYGVNS. Sequenced input: peripheral blood. The sequence derives from a woman in her 70s with acute or convalescent COVID-19. The chain couples TRBV25-1 to TRBJ2-1; 12 bases match TRBD1. CDR3 protein: CASGGQGAYNEQFF. The CDR3 DNA is TGTGCCTCCGGGGGACAGGGGGCGTACAATGAGCAGTTCTTC.